The 32 T cell receptor beta chains below all came from one sample that was sequenced in a study of siplizumab effects on memory and regulatory T cells. Assay: immunoSEQ multiplex PCR; the TCRdb copy retains only in-frame clones and omits some. The table has roughly 56,000 clones, 90% to 95% seen once. The sequenced material came from CD8+ T cells sorted from blood. These receptors all come from a human donor in good health.

The V call is TRBV7-8, the J call TRBJ2-7, with 14 positions matching TRBD2. CDR3 size: 16 residues. Trimming removed 5 bases from V and 1 base from J; junction bases left unmatched: 4. The germline gives CDR1 SGHVS, CDR2 FQNEAQ. The CDR3 sequence is CASSPRLAGGSYEQYF. The CDR3 DNA follows: TGTGCCAGCAGCCCCAGACTAGCGGGAGGGTCCTACGAGCAGTACTTC.

The rearrangement joins TRBV28 to TRBJ2-5; tentatively, D is TRBD1 (6 bases). V lost 6 bases and J lost 1, with 9 bases in between. The CDR3 contains 13 residues. Germline V gene lookup returns CDR1 MDHEN and CDR2 SYDVKM. Written as DNA, the CDR3 is TGTGCCAGCAGGCGACAGGCCCAAGAGACCCAGTACTTC. Protein: CASRRQAQETQYF. Full variable domain (rest looked up from reference TRBV28 and TRBJ2-5): DVKVTQSSRYLVKRTGEKVFLECVQDMDHENMFWYRQDPGLGLRLIYFSYDVKMKEKGDIPEGYSVSREKKERFSLILESASTNQTSMYLCASRRQAQETQYFGPGTRLLVL.

The genes are TRBV27 and TRBJ1-5, with no clear D. V lost 4 bases, J lost 1 base, and 8 bases lay in between. Germline CDR1 and CDR2: MNHEY and SMNVEV (reference sequence). This CDR3 has 14 amino acids. CDR3 nucleotide sequence: TGTGCCAGCAGTTATAAAGGGAGCAATCAGCCCCAGCATTTT. It yields the protein CASSYKGSNQPQHF.

This clone was recorded once. Other DNA sequences in this sample translate to the same CDR3. The J gene is TRBJ2-7, the V gene TRBV27; 15 bases line up with TRBD2. Trimming cost V 2 bases and J 7 bases; bases outside gene matches: 3. Germline CDR1 MNHEY, CDR2 SMNVEV (reference sequence). The CDR3 runs to 15 residues. The CDR3 nucleotides are TGTGCCAGCAGTTTACTGGGACTAGCGGGGGGAGAGCAGTACTTC. Its translation is CASSLLGLAGGEQYF.

This chain links TRBV7-9 with TRBJ2-3, with 10 nucleotides matching TRBD2. The V segment lost 6 bases and the J segment 5 bases; nucleotides outside the gene matches: 11. The CDR3 spans 16 residues. Germline-derived CDR1 and CDR2 are SEHNR and FQNEAQ (reference sequence). CDR3 in amino acids: CASSSSGRAGGDTQYF. The DNA for the CDR3 is TGTGCCAGCAGTTCGAGCGGGAGGGCCGGGGGAGATACGCAGTATTTT.

A single count supports this clone. Sequence at one end of the junction differs from germline and may be a read error. This same CDR3 is encoded by further DNA sequences in the sample. The chain combines TRBV28 with TRBJ2-5; D is undetermined. This CDR3 is built from 14 residues. Germline CDR1 MDHEN, CDR2 SYDVKM. For the CDR3, the DNA is TGTGCCAGCAGTTTATCGGATAGGGAAGAGACTCAGTACTTC. Protein product: CASSLSDREETQYF.

In nucleotides, the CDR3 is TGTGCCAGCAGGGGGGCGATAATCCACACTGAAGCTTTCTTT. The encoded protein is CASRGAIIHTEAFF. The rearrangement links TRBV27 to TRBJ1-1, with D possibly being TRBD1 (6 bases). The germline V and J ends were trimmed by 6 bases and 3 bases, with 14 bases remaining between them. Looked up from germline, CDR1 is MNHEY and CDR2 is SMNVEV (reference sequence). This CDR3 spans 14 amino acids.

This chain links TRBV7-2 with TRBJ2-7, with D unclear. Germline CDR1 and CDR2: SGHTA and FQGNSA. Trimming took off 5 bases at V and 4 bases at J, with 3 bases between the two ends. The CDR3 totals 10 residues. This CDR3 reads CASSGYEQYF. In DNA form, the CDR3 reads TGTGCCAGCAGCGGATACGAGCAGTACTTC.

The J gene is TRBJ2-3, the V gene TRBV5-4; D is possibly TRBD1 or TRBD2 (5 bases each). Germline loops: CDR1 SGHNT, CDR2 YYREEE (reference sequence). The CDR3 has 14 residues. The germline V and J ends were trimmed by 4 bases and 5 bases, with 14 bases remaining between them. In DNA, the CDR3 is TGTGCCAGCAGCCCTGGAGAGGGGATAGATACGCAGTATTTT. Protein sequence: CASSPGEGIDTQYF.

The chain combines TRBV6-5 with TRBJ2-2; 7 nucleotides line up with TRBD1. Trimming removed 5 bases from V and 4 bases from J; junction bases left unmatched: 7. The CDR3 is made up of 15 amino acids. The germline gives CDR1 MNHEY, CDR2 SVGAGI. This chain's CDR3 is CASSTGELGTGELFF. CDR3 sequence (DNA): TGTGCCAGCAGTACAGGGGAGCTAGGCACCGGGGAGCTGTTTTTT.

For the CDR3, the DNA is TGTGCCAGCAGCCAAGTGGCAGGGTCAGATACGCAGTATTTT. Its translation is CASSQVAGSDTQYF. The rearrangement joins TRBV14 to TRBJ2-3, with a tentative D call TRBD1 (5 bases). Trimming pared 1 base from V and 4 bases from J, leaving 9 bases between. CDR3 length: 14 amino acids. CDR1 is SGHDN, CDR2 FVKESK, per germline.

Only one count was recorded for this clone. The chain carries TRBV7-3 and TRBJ2-1; weak D call: TRBD2 (6 bases). The germline V and J ends were trimmed by 1 base and 0 bases, with 10 bases remaining between them. Looked up from germline, CDR1 is SGHTA and CDR2 is FQGTGA. This CDR3 has 16 residues. The CDR3 here is CASSLSLANSYNEQFF. CDR3 DNA: TGTGCCAGCAGCTTAAGTCTAGCGAACTCCTACAATGAGCAGTTCTTC.

This clone was counted only a few times. The CDR3 nucleotides read TGTGCCAGCAGCCCCGACTTGAGTGAAAAACTGTTTTTT. Translation: CASSPDLSEKLFF. The rearrangement links TRBV5-6 to TRBJ1-4; D is uncertain. Trimming cost V 4 bases and J 7 bases, with 11 bases left between them. Germline-derived CDR1 and CDR2 are SGHDT and YYEEEE. The CDR3 totals 13 residues.

This chain uses TRBV15 with TRBJ2-7, with 11 bases fitting TRBD2. With V trimmed by 0 bases and J by 3 bases, 10 bases remained unmatched. The germline V gene encodes CDR1 LNHNV and CDR2 YYDKDF (reference sequence). The CDR3 spans 18 residues. The CDR3 sequence is CATSRDPPGTSGHYEQYF. CDR3 DNA sequence: TGTGCCACCAGCAGAGACCCCCCCGGGACTAGCGGCCACTACGAGCAGTACTTC.

Comments on this clone: At one end, the junction sequence differs from germline, possibly due to a read error. The chain uses TRBV5-1 and TRBJ2-1; D is uncertain. The CDR3 runs to 12 residues. The V gene's germline CDR1 is SGHRS and CDR2 YFSETQ. The CDR3 DNA reads TGCGCCAGCAGCCTCTACTACCATGAGCAGTTCTTC. Its protein is CASSLYYHEQFF.

The chain links TRBV4-1 to TRBJ2-1; 12 nucleotides agree with TRBD2. The CDR3 extends over 15 amino acids. Trimming at V came to 4 bases and at J to 10 bases, leaving 8 bases not matched to a gene. The germline V gene has CDR1 MGHRA and CDR2 YSYEKL. The CDR3 DNA sequence: TGCGCCAGCAGCCTACCGGGACTAGCGGGTCCCGAGCAGTTCTTC. Amino acid sequence: CASSLPGLAGPEQFF.

The rearrangement uses TRBV7-8 and TRBJ2-1, with a weak D call TRBD2 (6 bases). The V gene's germline CDR1 is SGHVS and CDR2 FQNEAQ. V gave up 1 base and J gave up 3 bases, with 13 bases separating them. The CDR3 is 16 amino acids. The CDR3 spells CASSLDRERRYNEQFF. The CDR3 DNA reads TGTGCCAGCAGCTTAGACCGGGAGCGCCGCTACAATGAGCAGTTCTTC.

The chain uses TRBV29-1 and TRBJ1-2; possible D gene TRBD1, 5 bases. Germline CDR1 SQVTM, CDR2 ANQGSEA. Trimming removed 4 bases from V and 4 bases from J, with 16 bases in between. The CDR3 has 14 residues. In nucleotides, the CDR3 is TGCAGCGTTGCATCAGGAGGCAGGGCCTATGGCTACACCTTC. Its protein is CSVASGGRAYGYTF.

This clone was detected only a few times. CDR3 sequence: CASSGPSDGDTQYF. DNA for the CDR3: TGTGCCAGCAGCGGGCCCTCAGATGGCGATACGCAGTATTTT. This chain connects TRBV9 to TRBJ2-3; no firm D call. V lost 3 bases, J lost 6 bases, and 14 bases lay in between. Germline CDR1 SGDLS, CDR2 YYNGEE. The CDR3 spans 14 residues.

The count of this clone is one. The chain employs TRBV7-8 and TRBJ1-1; TRBD1 matches at 7 bases. V gave up 4 bases and J gave up 4 bases; unmatched junction bases: 12. The germline CDR1 and CDR2 sequences are SGHVS and FQNEAQ. The length of the CDR3 is 16 residues. The CDR3 DNA reads as TGTGCCAGCAGCTCCACCGTCTTTCAGGGGGGCACTGAAGCTTTCTTT. Its translation: CASSSTVFQGGTEAFF.

The genes are TRBV5-1 and TRBJ2-7, with 10 nucleotides matching TRBD1. This CDR3 has 14 amino acids. Germline-derived CDR1 and CDR2 are SGHRS and YFSETQ. J lost 7 bases, V lost 4 bases, and 8 bases had no gene match. The CDR3 DNA follows: TGCGCCAGCAGCCAGACAGGGGGCGCGGGGGAGCAGTACTTC. Amino acids: CASSQTGGAGEQYF.

The chain has TRBV10-3 and TRBJ2-1; no clear D. Germline V lookup: CDR1 ENHRY, CDR2 SYGVKD. V was clipped by 8 bases and J by 0 bases, with 14 bases between them. The CDR3 runs 15 residues. CDR3 DNA sequence: TGTGCCATCGGCGCAGCGACGAGCTCCTACAATGAGCAGTTCTTC. It yields the protein CAIGAATSSYNEQFF.

This clone was detected only a few times. Distinct nucleotide sequences in the sample also encode this CDR3. This rearrangement joins TRBV27 to TRBJ2-3; 10 bases are a match to TRBD2. The CDR3 has 16 residues. Germline values: CDR1 MNHEY, CDR2 SMNVEV (reference sequence). The trim removed 4 bases at V and 3 bases at J, leaving 7 bases unmatched. CDR3 nucleotide sequence: TGTGCCAGCAGTTCCCGACTAGCGGGCGGGACAGATACGCAGTATTTT. It yields the protein CASSSRLAGGTDTQYF.

The chain employs TRBV29-1 and TRBJ1-1; perhaps TRBD1 as D (5 bases). The germline V and J ends were trimmed by 8 bases and 3 bases, with 13 bases remaining between them. The CDR3 sequence is 12 residues long. Germline loops: CDR1 SQVTM, CDR2 ANQGSEA. The DNA of the CDR3 is TGCAGCTCCAGGGCGGGGGACACTGAAGCTTTCTTT. This encodes CSSRAGDTEAFF.

J is TRBJ1-1 and V is TRBV7-9; D not certain. V was cut by 3 bases and J by 3 bases, with 8 bases left in between. This CDR3 contains 13 residues. CDR1 SEHNR and CDR2 FQNEAQ come from the germline V gene (reference sequence). CDR3 in amino acids: CASSFWRDTEAFF. The CDR3, as DNA: TGTGCCAGCAGCTTTTGGAGGGACACTGAAGCTTTCTTT. The whole variable domain, remainder taken from reference TRBV7-9 and TRBJ1-1, is DTGVSQNPRHKITKRGQNVTFRCDPISEHNRLYWYRQTLGQGPEFLTYFQNEAQLEKSRLLSDRFSAERPKGSFSTLEIQRTEQGDSAMYLCASSFWRDTEAFFGQGTRLTVV.

This clone was picked up one time. The chain has TRBV2 and TRBJ2-5; D may be TRBD2 (5 bases). The germline V and J ends were trimmed by 6 bases and 4 bases, with 15 bases remaining between them. The CDR3 is 14 residues long. CDR1 is SNHLY and CDR2 is FYNNEI in the germline V gene. Written as DNA, the CDR3 is TGTGCCAGCAGCGGCGGACTCTCGGCAGAGACCCAGTACTTC. Translating gives CASSGGLSAETQYF.

The V gene is TRBV2, the J gene TRBJ1-5; D is perhaps TRBD1 (5 bases). The CDR3 consists of 14 residues. V shed 6 bases and J shed 1 base, with 10 bases lying between them. Germline assignment: CDR1 SNHLY and CDR2 FYNNEI. CDR3 protein: CASRQGGSNQPQHF. CDR3 sequence (DNA): TGTGCCAGCAGGCAGGGAGGGAGCAATCAGCCCCAGCATTTT.

This sequence joins TRBV7-3 and TRBJ2-3; a weak D match, TRBD2 (5 bases). Trimming took off 5 bases at V and 4 bases at J, with 10 bases between the two ends. CDR1 and CDR2 from the germline V gene are SGHTA and FQGTGA. The CDR3 spans 13 residues. CDR3 loop: CASSPTGSDTQYF. CDR3 bases: TGTGCCAGCAGCCCAACGGGGTCAGATACGCAGTATTTT.

This chain joins TRBV9 and TRBJ1-5, with TRBD1 identical over 8 bases. The germline gives CDR1 SGDLS, CDR2 YYNGEE. V gave up 3 bases and J gave up 9 bases; unmatched junction bases: 8. The CDR3 totals 14 residues. The CDR3: CASSEGQAMGPQHF. In DNA, the CDR3 is TGTGCCAGCAGCGAGGGACAGGCAATGGGGCCCCAGCATTTT.

In the case of this clone: At one end, the junction sequence differs from germline, possibly due to a read error. This chain joins TRBV30 and TRBJ1-2; unclear D gene. Germline CDR1 reads GTSNPN; CDR2 reads SVGIG (reference sequence). The CDR3 is 13 residues long. The CDR3 sequence is CAWSVPLEPSKNF. As DNA, the CDR3 is TGTGCCTGGAGTGTACCCCTCGAGCCATCCAAGAACTTC.

The gene calls are TRBV6-5 and TRBJ1-6, with D tentatively TRBD1 (5 bases). Trimming took off 7 bases at V and 7 bases at J, with 11 bases between the two ends. Per germline, CDR1 MNHEY and CDR2 SVGAGI. The CDR3 consists of 13 residues. As DNA, the CDR3 is TGTGCCAGCACAACAGGCGCGAATTCACCCCTCCACTTT. Its translation: CASTTGANSPLHF.

J is TRBJ2-1 and V is TRBV5-1, with 8 bases matching TRBD2. The CDR3 has 16 amino acids. The germline V gene has CDR1 SGHRS and CDR2 YFSETQ. The V segment lost 5 bases and the J segment 4 bases; nucleotides outside the gene matches: 11. The CDR3 spells CASRLFAGGSYNEQFF. In nucleotides, the CDR3 is TGCGCCAGCAGGTTATTTGCGGGAGGCTCATACAATGAGCAGTTCTTC.